Sequencing of this T cell receptor (beta chain) was carried out in a study of beta chain features in type 1 diabetes. Study summary: Across every sample, almost 110,000,000 sorted cells were examined in total. General observations from the study: Patients and controls would be equally affected if PCR favored shorter templates. Highly expressing activated T cells could be over-counted with a cDNA template.

With regard to this clone: Its target is unknown.

Investigators reverse transcribed all isolated RNA, so they sequenced expressed TCRB transcripts. The repertoire was sequenced with immunoSEQ multiplex PCR; TCRdb's copy has only in-frame clones and lacks some. The sample has 150,000 to 180,000 clones, approximately 8.1% seen once. The CDR3 contains 16 residues. The germline V gene encodes CDR1 MNHEY and CDR2 SMNVEV (reference sequence). V lost 4 bases to trimming and J lost 3 bases; unmatched junction nucleotides: 7. The sequencing input was central memory CD4+ T cells from blood. The TCR comes from a man younger than 35 in good health. The V gene is TRBV27, the J gene TRBJ2-5; 11 bases line up with TRBD1. CDR3 nucleotide sequence: TGTGCCAGCAGTTCCGGTCCGGGACAGGGGGAAGAGACCCAGTACTTC. Protein: CASSSGPGQGEETQYF.